This entry lists 14 T cell receptor beta chains sequenced from one sample in a study of cytomegalovirus exposure and HLA in healthy donors. The primer mix had 60 Vbeta and 13 Jbeta primers. Profiling relied on immunoSEQ multiplex PCR, and the TCRdb table lists in-frame clones only, not all of them. The table records roughly 130,000 clones, roughly 82% of them present only once. The sample comprised PBMCs. These receptor sequences come from a male donor in good health and CMV-seropositive.

The V and J genes are TRBV28 and TRBJ1-4; D call uncertain. CDR1 and CDR2 from the germline V gene are MDHEN and SYDVKM. The CDR3 spans 15 residues. Trimming took 6 bases from V and 4 from J, leaving 15 bases between them. This chain's CDR3 is CASSTLWGGNEKLFF. CDR3 bases: TGTGCCAGCAGCACCCTTTGGGGAGGTAATGAAAAACTGTTTTTT.

This chain links TRBV11-3 with TRBJ2-1, with 9 nucleotides matching TRBD1. V shed 5 bases, J shed 8 bases, and the junction held 7 bases outside the gene matches. CDR1 is SGHNT, CDR2 YENEEA, per germline. The CDR3 extends over 14 amino acids. The CDR3 spells CASSTGQGRDEQFF. The CDR3 DNA is TGTGCCAGCAGCACCGGACAGGGGCGGGATGAGCAGTTCTTC.

The chain uses TRBV7-8 and TRBJ2-1, with 7 bases matching TRBD2. Unmatched junction bases numbered 10, after V lost 5 bases and J lost 0 bases. CDR3 length: 17 amino acids. Germline V gene data show CDR1 as SGHVS and CDR2 as FQNEAQ. DNA for the CDR3: TGTGCCAGCAGCAACAGCCTAGCGGATGACTCCTACAATGAGCAGTTCTTC. Protein sequence: CASSNSLADDSYNEQFF.

V usage is TRBV5-4 and J usage is TRBJ1-1; 12 bases align to TRBD1. This CDR3 region has 16 residues. With 4 bases clipped from V and 5 bases from J, the junction kept 9 bases outside the gene matches. Per the germline V gene, CDR1 is SGHNT and CDR2 is YYREEE (reference sequence). DNA for the CDR3: TGTGCCAGCAGCCCCGGGACAGGGGGCGCGCGGACTGAAGCTTTCTTT. Its translation: CASSPGTGGARTEAFF.

This sequence joins TRBV4-3 and TRBJ2-2; 8 positions match TRBD1. Germline assignment: CDR1 LGHNA and CDR2 YSLEER. J gave up 0 bases and V 1 base, and 13 bases lay outside the gene matches. This CDR3 is 20 amino acids long. The CDR3 coding sequence is TGCGCCAGCAGCCAAGTAATCGGGACAGGACGATTCCCGAACACCGGGGAGCTGTTTTTT. It codes for CASSQVIGTGRFPNTGELFF.

V usage is TRBV7-9 and J usage is TRBJ2-6, with TRBD2 as a possible D gene (5 bases). Germline lookup yields CDR1 SEHNR and CDR2 FQNEAQ (reference sequence). The CDR3 extends over 12 amino acids. With 11 bases removed from V and 3 bases from J, the gap between germline ends came to 8 bases. The CDR3: CAGGGGANVLTF. CDR3 sequence (DNA): TGTGCCGGAGGTGGTGGGGCCAACGTCCTGACTTTC.

This chain uses TRBV7-3 with TRBJ2-1; TRBD2 is a possible D gene (6 bases). This CDR3 is 13 amino acids long. V was trimmed by 2 bases and J by 6 bases, leaving 8 bases between them. Germline assignment: CDR1 SGHTA and CDR2 FQGTGA. The CDR3 reads CASSLEAGNEQFF. The CDR3 DNA reads TGTGCCAGCAGCTTAGAAGCGGGCAATGAGCAGTTCTTC.

The J gene is TRBJ1-4, the V gene TRBV19, with 7 bases matching TRBD1. The V segment lost 4 bases and the J segment 8 bases; nucleotides outside the gene matches: 10. The CDR3 spans 15 residues. Germline-derived CDR1 and CDR2 are LNHDA and SQIVND (reference sequence). DNA of the CDR3: TGTGCCAGTAGTAGCCAGGGGGGACTGAACGAAAAACTGTTTTTT. It specifies CASSSQGGLNEKLFF.

The chain has TRBV18 and TRBJ2-3; D is perhaps TRBD1 (5 bases). V was shortened by 6 bases and J by 1 base, with 11 bases between the two germline ends. The CDR3 totals 14 residues. Germline V gives CDR1 KGHSH, CDR2 LQKENI. The DNA for the CDR3 is TGTGCCAGCTCCCCGCTGACAGGCACAGATACGCAGTATTTT. Translation: CASSPLTGTDTQYF.

The rearrangement joins TRBV6-5 to TRBJ1-4; D may be TRBD1 (5 bases). Germline values: CDR1 MNHEY, CDR2 SVGAGI. The CDR3 consists of 14 residues. V was clipped by 6 bases and J by 10 bases, with 18 bases between them. The CDR3 DNA sequence: TGTGCCAGCAGCATCCGGGCCCCAAGGGGAAAACTGTTTTTT. The encoded protein is CASSIRAPRGKLFF.

The J gene is TRBJ2-7, the V gene TRBV4-1; 7 bases map to TRBD2. The CDR3 length is 13 residues. The junction had 0 bases not matched to a gene; V was cut back by 1 base and J by 3 bases. Per germline, CDR1 MGHRA and CDR2 YSYEKL. In DNA form, the CDR3 reads TGCGCCAGCAGCCAAGCTAGCGGCTACGAGCAGTACTTC. Encoded protein: CASSQASGYEQYF.

The rearrangement joins TRBV4-2 to TRBJ1-4; D is unresolved. The CDR3 contains 14 residues. Between the trimmed V and J ends, which lost 0 bases and 10 bases, there was a span of 12 bases. CDR1 LGHNA and CDR2 YNFKEQ come from the germline V gene. The DNA for the CDR3 is TGTGCCAGCAGCCAAGAAGCGTCGCCGGGAAAACTGTTTTTT. Protein sequence: CASSQEASPGKLFF.

The rearrangement links TRBV10-3 to TRBJ2-5; 8 bases are a match to TRBD1. CDR1 is ENHRY and CDR2 is SYGVKD in the germline V gene. This CDR3 is 13 amino acids long. The J segment lost 5 bases and the V segment lost 6 bases, leaving 5 bases of the junction unmatched. The CDR3 sequence is CAIRGQGVETQYF. CDR3 coding DNA: TGTGCCATCAGAGGACAGGGCGTGGAGACCCAGTACTTC.

This chain uses TRBV28 with TRBJ1-1; 7 positions match TRBD1. There are 15 residues in the CDR3. J lost 4 bases, V lost 1 base, and 6 bases had no gene match. From germline, CDR1 is MDHEN and CDR2 SYDVKM. The CDR3 sequence: CASSLLNRGGTEAFF. In nucleotides, the CDR3 is TGTGCCAGCAGTTTATTGAACAGGGGCGGCACTGAAGCTTTCTTT.